These 14 T cell receptor beta chains were all obtained from the same sample, sequenced in a study of blood T cell repertoires in COVID-19. Some clones are missing from TCRdb's copy, which holds only in-frame ones; the method was immunoSEQ multiplex PCR. The sample consists of roughly 230,000 clones, approximately 85% of them appearing once. Sequenced sample: peripheral blood. All receptors come from a man between 45 and 60 years old with COVID-19, enrolled during active disease.

This clone was observed once. This chain joins TRBV10-3 and TRBJ2-5; D might be TRBD1 (6 bases). CDR1 and CDR2 (germline): ENHRY, SYGVKD. This CDR3 has 13 residues. The V gene lost 4 bases and the J gene lost 2 bases, with 8 bases spanning the gap. Here the CDR3 DNA reads TGTGCCATCAGTGCAGGGGCGCAAGAGACCCAGTACTTC. This codes for CAISAGAQETQYF.

This chain uses TRBV5-8 with TRBJ1-1, with 7 bases fitting TRBD1. This CDR3 is built from 13 residues. V gave up 4 bases and J gave up 4 bases; unmatched junction bases: 4. Looked up from germline, CDR1 is SGHTS and CDR2 is YDEGEE. In nucleotides, the CDR3 is TGTGCCAGCAGCAATACAGGGGTCACTGAAGCTTTCTTT. This sequence encodes CASSNTGVTEAFF.

The genes are TRBV5-4 and TRBJ1-2, with 9 bases identical to TRBD1. This CDR3 has 15 amino acids. The germline CDR1 and CDR2 sequences are SGHNT and YYREEE (reference sequence). With 2 bases clipped from V and 2 bases from J, the junction kept 4 bases outside the gene matches. This CDR3 reads CASSLRTGANYGYTF. The CDR3 region has the DNA TGTGCCAGCAGCTTACGGACAGGGGCCAACTATGGCTACACCTTC. The whole variable domain, remainder taken from reference TRBV5-4 and TRBJ1-2, is ETGVTQSPTHLIKTRGQQVTLRCSSQSGHNTVSWYQQALGQGPQFIFQYYREEENGRGNFPPRFSGLQFPNYSSELNVNALELDDSALYLCASSLRTGANYGYTFGSGTRLTVV.

The chain couples TRBV28 to TRBJ1-3, with D unclear. The V end was cut by 3 bases, the J end by 0 bases, with 9 bases between. This CDR3 is built from 15 residues. Germline V lookup: CDR1 MDHEN, CDR2 SYDVKM. In DNA form, the CDR3 reads TGTGCCAGCAGTTTCATGAGGTTCTCTGGAAACACCATATATTTT. Encoded protein: CASSFMRFSGNTIYF.

The chain carries TRBV19 and TRBJ2-5; D possibly corresponds to TRBD2 (5 bases). Germline V gene lookup returns CDR1 LNHDA and CDR2 SQIVND (reference sequence). This CDR3 is built from 16 residues. Trimming stripped 2 bases from V and 5 bases from J, with 18 bases between. The CDR3 coding sequence is TGTGCCAGTAGTATATTCGGGATGACGGGCTTGGAGACCCAGTACTTC. It codes for CASSIFGMTGLETQYF.

In its sample, this clone was seen once. The chain links TRBV9 to TRBJ1-5, with a tentative D call TRBD1 (6 bases). V was trimmed by 0 bases and J by 5 bases, leaving 9 bases between them. Germline lookup yields CDR1 SGDLS and CDR2 YYNGEE. CDR3 length: 14 amino acids. Here the CDR3 reads CASSVAGQHQPQHF. The CDR3 DNA follows: TGTGCCAGCAGCGTAGCTGGACAGCATCAGCCCCAGCATTTT.

The chain recombines TRBV5-1 with TRBJ1-2; the D gene is possibly TRBD1 (5 bases). Per germline, CDR1 SGHRS and CDR2 YFSETQ. The CDR3 has 16 amino acids. V was pared by 1 base and J by 2 bases, with 15 bases between. The CDR3 sequence is CASSLSAGGGNYGYTF. As DNA, the CDR3 is TGCGCCAGCAGCTTGTCAGCGGGCGGGGGGAACTATGGCTACACCTTC.

V usage is TRBV3-1 (or the pseudogene TRBV3-2) and J usage is TRBJ2-3, with TRBD2 identical over 9 bases. The length of the CDR3 is 15 residues. Germline assignment: CDR1 LGHDT and CDR2 YNNKEL (reference sequence). After removal of 1 base from V and 5 bases from J, the junction contained 4 bases not matched to a gene. The CDR3 DNA reads TGTGCCAGCAGCCAAGTGAGCGGGGGGCGAGATACGCAGTATTTT. Translated: CASSQVSGGRDTQYF.

This clone was observed a few times. The V call is TRBV12-3 or TRBV12-4, the J call TRBJ1-3, with D possibly being TRBD1 (6 bases). CDR3 size: 11 residues. V was cut by 4 bases and J by 8 bases, with 6 bases left in between. The CDR3 nucleotides are TGTGCCAGCAGTTGGACAGACACCATATATTTT. Its translation is CASSWTDTIYF.

The V call is TRBV24-1, the J call TRBJ2-1, with 14 bases identical to TRBD2. CDR3 length: 17 residues. Per germline, CDR1 KGHDR and CDR2 SFDVKD. J lost 8 bases, V lost 4 bases, and 9 bases had no gene match. This CDR3 is CATSDHLTSGGGDEQFF. The DNA for the CDR3 is TGTGCCACCAGTGACCACCTGACTAGCGGGGGGGGCGATGAGCAGTTCTTC.

The chain couples TRBV19 to TRBJ1-6; TRBD1 matches 8 bases. CDR1 LNHDA and CDR2 SQIVND come from the germline V gene (reference sequence). The CDR3 extends over 16 amino acids. V was pared by 0 bases and J by 8 bases, with 6 bases of the junction left unmatched. In DNA form, the CDR3 reads TGTGCCAGTAGTATAGACGGCAGGGGGCTACATTCACCCCTCCACTTT. Its translation is CASSIDGRGLHSPLHF.

This clone occurred once. V gene TRBV12-3 or TRBV12-4 combines with J gene TRBJ2-7; possible D gene TRBD1, 5 bases. V was shortened by 5 bases and J by 3 bases, with 11 bases between the two germline ends. The length of the CDR3 is 13 residues. CDR3 protein: CASSRSRDYEQYF. The DNA for the CDR3 is TGTGCCAGCAGTCGCTCCAGGGACTACGAGCAGTACTTC.

The V gene is TRBV19, the J gene TRBJ1-2; D is uncertain. CDR1 is LNHDA, CDR2 SQIVND, per germline (reference sequence). Deletions cut 6 bases from V and 6 bases from J, with 20 bases between. The CDR3 has 15 amino acids. The CDR3 reads CASSFSFQRRDGYTF. CDR3 nucleotides: TGTGCCAGTAGCTTTTCTTTTCAGCGGAGGGATGGCTACACCTTC.

This chain joins TRBV5-1 and TRBJ2-1; tentatively, D is TRBD1 (6 bases). The length of the CDR3 is 16 residues. Between the trimmed V and J ends, which lost 4 bases and 9 bases, there was a span of 23 bases. Looked up from germline, CDR1 is SGHRS and CDR2 is YFSETQ. The CDR3 sequence: CASSGPAGAARGEQFF. The DNA for the CDR3 is TGCGCCAGCAGCGGTCCCGCAGGGGCGGCACGAGGTGAGCAGTTCTTC.